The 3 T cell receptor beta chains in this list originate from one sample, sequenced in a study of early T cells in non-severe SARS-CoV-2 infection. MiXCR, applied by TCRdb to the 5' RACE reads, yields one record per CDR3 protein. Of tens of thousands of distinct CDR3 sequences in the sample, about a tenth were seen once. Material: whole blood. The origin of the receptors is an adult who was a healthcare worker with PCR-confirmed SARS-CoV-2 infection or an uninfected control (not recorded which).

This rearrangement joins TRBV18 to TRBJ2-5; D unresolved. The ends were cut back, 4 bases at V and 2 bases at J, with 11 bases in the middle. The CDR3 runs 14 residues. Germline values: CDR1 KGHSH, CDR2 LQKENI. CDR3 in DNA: TGTGCCAGCTCACAACAGCAGCTACAAGAGACCCAGTACTTC. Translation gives CASSQQQLQETQYF.

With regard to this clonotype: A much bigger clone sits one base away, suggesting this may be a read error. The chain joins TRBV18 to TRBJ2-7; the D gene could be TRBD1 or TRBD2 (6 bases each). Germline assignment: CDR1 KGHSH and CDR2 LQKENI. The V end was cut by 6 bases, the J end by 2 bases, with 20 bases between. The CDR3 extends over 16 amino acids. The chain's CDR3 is CASSGGNGVSPYEQYF. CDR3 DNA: TGTGCCAGCTCGGGGGGCAACGGCGTTTCTCCCTACGAGCAGTACTTC.

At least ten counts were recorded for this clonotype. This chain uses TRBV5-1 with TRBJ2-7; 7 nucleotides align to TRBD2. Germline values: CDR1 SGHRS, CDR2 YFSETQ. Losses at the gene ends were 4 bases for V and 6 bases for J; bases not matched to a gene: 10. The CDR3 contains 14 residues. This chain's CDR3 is CASSPPRERGEQYF. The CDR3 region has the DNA TGCGCCAGCAGCCCCCCGCGGGAGCGGGGCGAGCAGTACTTC.